This T cell receptor beta chain is from a study of siplizumab effects on memory and regulatory T cells. Around 9.8 x 10^4 TCR templates were measured in each sample. TCRdb's table, derived via immunoSEQ multiplex PCR, lists solely in-frame clones and lacks some. In the table there are more than 50,000 clones, more than 85% of which are singletons. Concerning this clone itself: The target antigen is unknown.

After removal of 1 base from V and 5 bases from J, the junction contained 7 bases not matched to a gene. In germline, CDR1 is MGHRA, CDR2 YSYEKL. This CDR3 region has 15 residues. Overall study findings and caveats: No naive or memory phenotype could be assigned to roughly 75-95% of proliferating clones.

The sequence was collected from a human donor in good health. The gene calls are TRBV4-1 and TRBJ2-5, with 7 bases aligning to TRBD1. Sequencing was done on a sample of CD8+ T cells sorted from blood. The CDR3 loop is CASSQAYGGQETQYF. CDR3 sequence (DNA): TGCGCCAGCAGCCAAGCCTATGGGGGACAGGAGACCCAGTACTTC.